A single T cell receptor beta chain is shown here with its context. The sample carries other DNA sequences with the same CDR3. The data originate from a study of shared clonotypes between healthy human individuals. The CDR3 totals 12 residues. V was pared by 6 bases and J by 8 bases, with 13 bases between. CDR1 is MNHNS and CDR2 is SASEGT in the germline V gene. Original methodology: As immunoSEQ supplied junction-only sequences (without quality scores), filtering differed. Data came from immunoSEQ multiplex PCR; TCRdb stores just in-frame clones and leaves some out. V and J calls and clone size are those listed in that table; D and trimming were worked out from the DNA. The sample lists fewer than 550,000 clones, nearly 80% occurring once. Donors were healthy HIV-negative adults without recent acute infections or vaccinations.

The sample was PBMCs. The chain is built from TRBV6-1 and TRBJ2-5, with D tentatively TRBD2 (5 bases). This TCR derives from a woman aged 40 to 49 in good health. Some clones in this sample may be carry-over from other donors' samples. CDR3 in amino acids: CASRAGLSTQYF. In nucleotides, the CDR3 is TGTGCCAGCAGAGCAGGACTGTCCACCCAGTACTTC.